This T cell receptor beta chain is drawn from a study of blood T cell repertoires in COVID-19. V lost 2 bases to trimming and J lost 6 bases, with 14 bases between them. CDR1 and CDR2 (germline): KGHSY, FQNENV. The CDR3 spans 15 residues. The table came from immunoSEQ multiplex PCR; TCRdb's copy has only in-frame clones and leaves some out. The table includes roughly 86,000 clones, roughly nine tenths detected once. The origin of this receptor is a man aged 50 to 60 with active or convalescent COVID-19. Material for sequencing was peripheral blood. The rearrangement links TRBV16 to TRBJ1-5, with a possible D match to TRBD1 (5 bases). The CDR3 loop reads CASSQVAGSAQPQHF. The CDR3 nucleotides are TGTGCCAGCAGCCAAGTAGCAGGGTCAGCTCAGCCCCAGCATTTT.